The rows below give T cell receptor beta chains drawn from one sample of a study of blood T cell repertoires in COVID-19. Assay used: immunoSEQ multiplex PCR; TCRdb lists only in-frame clones, some missing. The profile shows about 110,000 clones, 71% of them singletons. Sequenced: peripheral blood. Receptors were obtained from a human donor with acute or convalescent COVID-19. The donor label of this sample is uncertain. Both conserved end residues are part of each CDR3. Each record gives: D gene, J gene, V gene, clone size, CDR3 protein, CDR3 DNA. The D gene is left open where the match is weak. Clone size appears in some rows only: once, few, many, or a class for an expanded clone.

d_gene: .
j_gene: TRBJ1-3
v_gene: TRBV5-4
abundance: .
CDR3aa: CASGPPGTGNTIYF
CDR3nt: TGTGCCAGCGGCCCCCCGGGTACTGGAAACACCATATATTTT

d_gene: TRBD1
j_gene: TRBJ1-5
v_gene: TRBV6-5
abundance: once
CDR3aa: CASSSRPGQNNQPQHF
CDR3nt: TGTGCCAGCAGTTCCCGACCGGGACAGAATAATCAGCCCCAGCATTTT

d_gene: TRBD1
j_gene: TRBJ1-5
v_gene: TRBV18
abundance: .
CDR3aa: CASSRGQPQNQPQHF
CDR3nt: TGTGCCAGCTCAAGGGGACAGCCTCAAAATCAGCCCCAGCATTTT

d_gene: .
j_gene: TRBJ2-6
v_gene: TRBV30
abundance: .
CDR3aa: CAWSWAGSGANVLTF
CDR3nt: TGTGCCTGGAGCTGGGCTGGCTCTGGGGCCAACGTCCTGACTTTC

d_gene: .
j_gene: TRBJ1-5
v_gene: TRBV3-1/TRBV3-2
abundance: .
CDR3aa: CASSQAHNQPQHF
CDR3nt: TGTGCCAGCAGCCAAGCCCACAACCAGCCCCAGCATTTT

d_gene: TRBD1
j_gene: TRBJ2-3
v_gene: TRBV7-6
abundance: .
CDR3aa: CASSSLLGGGTDTQYF
CDR3nt: TGTGCCAGCAGCTCCCTCCTAGGGGGCGGCACAGATACGCAGTATTTT

d_gene: .
j_gene: TRBJ1-2
v_gene: TRBV5-1
abundance: .
CDR3aa: CASSFSRGEDGYTF
CDR3nt: TGCGCCAGCAGCTTCTCTCGGGGTGAAGATGGCTACACCTTC

d_gene: TRBD1
j_gene: TRBJ1-2
v_gene: TRBV28
abundance: .
CDR3aa: CASSPGTGYGYTF
CDR3nt: TGTGCCAGCAGTCCTGGGACAGGCTATGGCTACACCTTC

d_gene: .
j_gene: TRBJ2-2
v_gene: TRBV27
abundance: .
CDR3aa: CASSPRGMGTGELFF
CDR3nt: TGTGCCAGCAGTCCCCGCGGAATGGGCACCGGGGAGCTGTTTTTT

d_gene: TRBD1
j_gene: TRBJ1-2
v_gene: TRBV6-1
abundance: .
CDR3aa: CASSDSSTGATANYGYTF
CDR3nt: TGTGCCAGCAGTGATTCGTCGACAGGGGCAACCGCTAACTATGGCTACACCTTC

d_gene: TRBD2
j_gene: TRBJ2-1
v_gene: TRBV7-2
abundance: .
CDR3aa: CASSLVPPGTSGYNEQFF
CDR3nt: TGTGCCAGCAGCTTAGTCCCCCCCGGGACTAGCGGATACAATGAGCAGTTCTTC

d_gene: .
j_gene: TRBJ1-5
v_gene: TRBV12-3/TRBV12-4
abundance: many
CDR3aa: CASRAGFNQPQHF
CDR3nt: TGTGCCAGCAGGGCAGGCTTCAATCAGCCCCAGCATTTT

d_gene: TRBD1
j_gene: TRBJ1-2
v_gene: TRBV7-3
abundance: .
CDR3aa: CASSQSPGQGDSCTF
CDR3nt: TGTGCCAGCAGCCAAAGCCCCGGACAGGGGGATTCCTGCACCTTC

d_gene: .
j_gene: TRBJ1-6
v_gene: TRBV10-2
abundance: .
CDR3aa: CASSGQGSIRNSPLHF
CDR3nt: TGCGCCAGCAGTGGGCAGGGAAGCATTCGTAATTCACCCCTCCACTTT